The 32 T cell receptor beta chains listed next were all sequenced from one sample in a study of monozygotic twins with inflammatory bowel disease (dated by TCRdb to about 2019). Libraries were built with 5' RACE. The reads were generated on an Illumina HiSeq 2500. Based on TCRdb reprocessing of the reads, there is one entry per CDR3 protein sequence, and DNA is missing. This sample's clone table shows 350,000 to 400,000 distinct CDR3 sequences. Approximately 2.8% of the sample lies in the top ten. Material for sequencing was blood. Receptor source: a human donor with ulcerative colitis or Crohn's disease, or a healthy co-twin of an affected twin (not recorded which).

This sequence joins TRBV19 and TRBJ2-2; the D call of TRBD1 rests on TCRdb alone, since no DNA is present to check it. The CDR3 runs to 17 residues. Germline assignment: CDR1 LNHDA and CDR2 SQIVND (reference sequence). This CDR3 is CASSVAGGRRGTGELFF.

J is TRBJ1-1 and V is TRBV6-2 or TRBV6-3; as DNA is missing, the TRBD1 call by TCRdb cannot be tested. Germline CDR1 and CDR2: MNHEY and SVGEGT. The CDR3 length is 14 residues. CDR3 sequence reads: CASSWDGGNTEAFF.

The V and J genes are TRBV7-9 and TRBJ2-7; the TRBD2 assignment by TCRdb is unverifiable without DNA. This CDR3 is 15 amino acids long. Per germline, CDR1 SEHNR and CDR2 FQNEAQ (reference sequence). The CDR3 reads CASRHTSGDYYEQYF.

The rearrangement uses TRBV24-1 and TRBJ2-7; TCRdb's D call of TRBD1 is untestable without DNA. The CDR3 length is 13 residues. In germline, CDR1 is KGHDR, CDR2 SFDVKD. CDR3 residues: CAASQGSYSVRYF.

The chain uses TRBV29-1 and TRBJ1-2; TCRdb reports TRBD1, a call that lacks DNA to check it against. The CDR3 has 12 amino acids. The V gene's germline CDR1 is SQVTM and CDR2 ANQGSEA. The CDR3 is CSATGQGLSLTF.

The chain employs TRBV6-5 and TRBJ2-3; TCRdb names TRBD1, which stays unverified in the absence of DNA. The V gene's germline CDR1 is MNHEY and CDR2 SVGAGI. The CDR3 is 17 amino acids. The CDR3 sequence is CASSYSRPGLASDTQYF.

The chain joins TRBV10-3 to TRBJ2-5. This CDR3 has 14 amino acids. Germline loops: CDR1 ENHRY, CDR2 SYGVKD. This CDR3 reads CAISEWSVEETQYF.

This chain connects TRBV2 to TRBJ2-1; the TRBD2 assignment by TCRdb is unverifiable without DNA. The CDR3 totals 16 residues. CDR1 is SNHLY, CDR2 FYNNEI, per germline. The CDR3 reads CASSVGRLAPYNEQFF.

CDR3 loop: CASSLMGALGNQPQHF. V usage is TRBV12-3 or TRBV12-4 and J usage is TRBJ1-5; with no DNA, the TCRdb D assignment of TRBD1 cannot be verified. The CDR3 sequence is 16 residues long.

This chain joins TRBV5-6 and TRBJ1-4; TCRdb lists TRBD1, though no DNA is available to test this call. Germline V gene lookup returns CDR1 SGHDT and CDR2 YYEEEE. The CDR3 is 17 amino acids. The CDR3 spells CASSLVGTALGDEKLFF.

The CDR3 here is CASSLEGLAYNKQFF. The V and J genes are TRBV7-9 and TRBJ2-1; the D gene TCRdb calls, TRBD2, cannot be checked with no DNA. Germline CDR1 is SEHNR and CDR2 is FQNEAQ (reference sequence). The CDR3 consists of 15 residues.

V and J are TRBV7-8 and TRBJ2-1; TCRdb gives TRBD1 as the D gene, but with no DNA this cannot be confirmed. Germline CDR1 is SGHVS and CDR2 is FQNEAQ. The CDR3 has 14 amino acids. CDR3 loop: CASLNPGTYNEQFF.

This chain uses TRBV7-3 with TRBJ2-1; TCRdb gives TRBD1 as the D gene, but with no DNA this cannot be confirmed. The CDR3 is 13 amino acids. The V gene's germline CDR1 is SGHTA and CDR2 FQGTGA. CDR3 loop: CASSPTGKNEQFF.

J is TRBJ2-3 and V is TRBV12-3 or TRBV12-4; the D call of TRBD1 rests on TCRdb alone, since no DNA is present to check it. The CDR3 sequence is 15 residues long. The chain's CDR3 is CASRPTGVNTDTQYF.

The gene calls are TRBV12-3 or TRBV12-4 and TRBJ2-1; the D gene TCRdb calls, TRBD1, cannot be checked with no DNA. There are 16 residues in the CDR3. This CDR3 reads CASSPGQGARWNEQFF.

This sequence joins TRBV20-1 and TRBJ1-5; TCRdb reports TRBD1, a call that lacks DNA to check it against. The length of the CDR3 is 13 residues. Germline V gives CDR1 DFQATT, CDR2 SNEGSKA (reference sequence). CDR3 residues: CSAGDAGFHPQHF.

The chain recombines TRBV4-3 with TRBJ2-3; the D gene TCRdb calls, TRBD2, cannot be checked with no DNA. The CDR3 covers 16 residues. CDR1 is LGHNA and CDR2 is YSLEER in the germline V gene. CDR3 region: CASSQPGLAGGDTQYF.

The chain combines TRBV20-1 with TRBJ1-4. Looked up from germline, CDR1 is DFQATT and CDR2 is SNEGSKA (reference sequence). CDR3 length: 14 amino acids. The CDR3 sequence: CSALTGNLIEKLFF.

The chain employs TRBV19 and TRBJ2-2. Per germline, CDR1 LNHDA and CDR2 SQIVND (reference sequence). There are 14 residues in the CDR3. This CDR3 is CGTSGTVNTGELFF.

J is TRBJ2-5 and V is TRBV29-1; without DNA, the TCRdb call of TRBD2 cannot be checked. The CDR3 spans 14 residues. Looked up from germline, CDR1 is SQVTM and CDR2 is ANQGSEA. CDR3 sequence reads: CSPPLGRTQETQYF.

The rearrangement uses TRBV9 and TRBJ2-3; there is no DNA to check the TCRdb D call of TRBD2. CDR3 length equals 18 residues. Per germline, CDR1 SGDLS and CDR2 YYNGEE. CDR3 amino acids: CASSAIMLADPNTDTQYF.

The chain is built from TRBV9 and TRBJ2-5; TCRdb gives TRBD1 as the D gene, but with no DNA this cannot be confirmed. The CDR3 sequence is 17 residues long. Germline loops: CDR1 SGDLS, CDR2 YYNGEE. This CDR3 is CASSVAVPGGTQETQYF.

The rearrangement uses TRBV29-1 and TRBJ2-7. The CDR3 covers 13 residues. Germline V gene sequence: CDR1 SQVTM, CDR2 ANQGSEA. The CDR3 is CSVHTGSSYEQYF.

The chain carries TRBV7-9 and TRBJ1-1; absent DNA, TCRdb's TRBD1 call cannot be checked. Per germline, CDR1 SEHNR and CDR2 FQNEAQ (reference sequence). CDR3 length: 12 amino acids. This CDR3 is CASSFTGTEAFF.

V usage is TRBV11-2 and J usage is TRBJ2-6. The CDR3 spans 21 residues. Germline-derived CDR1 and CDR2 are SGHAT and FQNNGV. The CDR3 is CASSSQTRPPSFLSGANVLTF.

The genes are TRBV4-1 and TRBJ2-7; the TCRdb D gene call, TRBD2, has no DNA to confirm it. The CDR3 has 16 amino acids. CDR1 MGHRA and CDR2 YSYEKL come from the germline V gene. The CDR3 protein is CASTIDIGKGRHQQYF.

This chain joins TRBV20-1 and TRBJ1-4; TCRdb lists TRBD1, though no DNA is available to test this call. Per the germline V gene, CDR1 is DFQATT and CDR2 is SNEGSKA (reference sequence). The CDR3 spans 13 residues. CDR3 in amino acids: CSARDGGVEKLFF.

The V gene is TRBV27, the J gene TRBJ2-2; TCRdb names TRBD2, which stays unverified in the absence of DNA. The germline gives CDR1 MNHEY, CDR2 SMNVEV (reference sequence). The CDR3 contains 14 residues. CDR3: CASGGLARTGELFF.

The CDR3 sequence: CASSPQTSGGAAGTDTQYF. The V and J genes are TRBV28 and TRBJ2-3; TCRdb gives TRBD2 as the D gene, but with no DNA this cannot be confirmed. This CDR3 contains 19 residues. Germline V lookup: CDR1 MDHEN, CDR2 SYDVKM. Full variable domain (remainder filled in from reference TRBV28 and TRBJ2-3): DVKVTQSSRYLVKRTGEKVFLECVQDMDHENMFWYRQDPGLGLRLIYFSYDVKMKEKGDIPEGYSVSREKKERFSLILESASTNQTSMYLCASSPQTSGGAAGTDTQYFGPGTRLTVL.

V usage is TRBV14 and J usage is TRBJ2-7; TCRdb's D call, TRBD1, is unchecked because there is no DNA. CDR1 and CDR2 (germline): SGHDN, FVKESK. The CDR3 runs 14 residues. The CDR3 reads CASSQGTYYYEQYF.

The V call is TRBV2, the J call TRBJ2-5. Germline CDR1 and CDR2: SNHLY and FYNNEI. This CDR3 has 13 amino acids. The CDR3 is CASSVVGFETQYF.

The chain employs TRBV6-5 and TRBJ2-3; TCRdb lists TRBD2, though no DNA is available to test this call. This CDR3 is 13 amino acids long. The V gene's germline CDR1 is MNHEY and CDR2 SVGAGI. CDR3 sequence: CASSRRNSHRQYF.